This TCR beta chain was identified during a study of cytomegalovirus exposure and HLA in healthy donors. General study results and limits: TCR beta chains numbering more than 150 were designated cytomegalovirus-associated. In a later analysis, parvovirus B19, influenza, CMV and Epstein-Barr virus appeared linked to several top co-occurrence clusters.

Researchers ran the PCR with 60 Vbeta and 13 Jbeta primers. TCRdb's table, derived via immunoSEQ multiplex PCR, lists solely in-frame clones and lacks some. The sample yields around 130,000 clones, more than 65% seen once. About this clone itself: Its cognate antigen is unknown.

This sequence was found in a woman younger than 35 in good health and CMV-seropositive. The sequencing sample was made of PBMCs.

CDR3 residues: CSVEPHDGGPEKSVTTDTQYF. CDR3 DNA: TGCAGCGTTGAACCCCATGACGGGGGGCCGGAGAAGTCGGTTACTACAGATACGCAGTATTTT. This chain connects TRBV29-1 to TRBJ2-3, with D perhaps matching TRBD2 (7 bases). Trimming removed 2 bases from V and 3 bases from J, with 33 bases in between. Germline CDR1 is SQVTM and CDR2 is ANQGSEA. CDR3 size: 21 residues.